This TCR beta chain comes out of a study of identical twins. The length of the CDR3 is 14 residues. The V gene's germline CDR1 is DFQATT and CDR2 SNEGSKA (reference sequence). The germline V and J ends were trimmed by 6 bases and 0 bases, with 12 bases remaining between them. TCRdb redid the calling of the 5' RACE reads with MiXCR, one entry per CDR3 protein. The sample has under 250,000 distinct CDR3 sequences, around 9.6% seen once. This chain joins TRBV20-1 and TRBJ1-5; D perhaps matches TRBD1 (5 bases). Material: memory (CD45RO+) T cells sorted from blood. This receptor was taken from a woman aged 18-29 years in good health. CDR3 coding DNA: TGCAGTGCCCAGGGCAGCAATAGCAATCAGCCCCAGCATTTT. It is translated as CSAQGSNSNQPQHF.